Listed below are T cell receptor beta chains from one sample, sequenced in a study of cytomegalovirus exposure and HLA in healthy donors. TCRdb's copy holds only in-frame clones and misses some; the assay was immunoSEQ multiplex PCR. There are fewer than 150,000 clones in the sample; about four fifths occur only once, and less than 5% lies in the top ten. Sequenced: PBMCs. The receptor set was obtained from a man aged 30 to 45 in good health. Both conserved end residues are part of each CDR3. A D gene is named only where the DNA matches it firmly. A clone size is listed for some rows: how often the clone was seen (once, few, many), or a class if it is expanded.

j_call	clone_size	d_call	v_call	cdr3_aa	cdr3_nt
TRBJ2-7	.	.	TRBV18	CASSPGQGPEQYF	TGTGCCAGCTCACCAGGCCAGGGGCCGGAGCAGTACTTC
TRBJ2-5	.	.	TRBV5-1	CASSFEETQYF	TGCGCCAGCAGCTTCGAAGAGACCCAGTACTTC
TRBJ2-5	once	.	TRBV7-9	CASSSPPGSQETQYF	TGTGCCAGCAGCTCACCCCCGGGATCCCAAGAGACCCAGTACTTC
TRBJ2-1	.	.	TRBV6-6	CASRWRDAYNEQFF	TGTGCCAGCAGGTGGCGGGACGCCTACAATGAGCAGTTCTTC
TRBJ2-2	once	TRBD2	TRBV10-3	CAISERGEREASGELFF	TGTGCCATCAGTGAGAGGGGGGAGCGGGAGGCATCCGGGGAGCTGTTTTTT
TRBJ2-1	once	.	TRBV30	CAWSLIGGNEQFF	TGTGCCTGGAGTCTGATAGGGGGCAATGAGCAGTTCTTC
TRBJ1-2	.	.	TRBV5-1	CASSPPGGGYTF	TGCGCCAGCAGCCCCCCGGGGGGTGGCTACACCTTC
TRBJ1-3	.	.	TRBV27	CASSPGISGNTIYF	TGTGCCAGCAGCCCAGGGATTTCTGGAAACACCATATATTTT
TRBJ2-1	.	TRBD2	TRBV5-1	CASSSDGLAGNEQFF	TGCGCCAGCAGCTCCGATGGACTAGCTGGCAATGAGCAGTTCTTC
TRBJ2-7	.	TRBD2	TRBV6-5	CASSYTSGRAYEQYF	TGTGCCAGCAGTTACACTAGCGGGAGGGCCTACGAGCAGTACTTC
TRBJ2-7	.	TRBD2	TRBV28	CASSSPSSGSTYEQYF	TGTGCCAGCAGTTCGCCATCTAGCGGGAGTACCTACGAGCAGTACTTC
TRBJ2-7	.	.	TRBV21-1	CASSIPLRGAPYEQYF	TGTGCCAGCAGCATCCCACTTCGGGGAGCACCCTACGAGCAGTACTTC
TRBJ2-7	once	TRBD1	TRBV6-6	CASSYSGTGTYEQYF	TGTGCCAGCAGTTACTCAGGGACAGGAACCTACGAGCAGTACTTC
TRBJ1-3	.	TRBD1	TRBV7-6	CASSLVPGGQNSGNTIYF	TGTGCCAGCAGCTTAGTTCCAGGGGGCCAAAACTCTGGAAACACCATATATTTT
TRBJ2-1	few	TRBD2	TRBV11-2	CASSLHGGSSYNEQFF	TGTGCCAGCAGCTTACACGGGGGGAGCTCCTACAATGAGCAGTTCTTC
TRBJ2-1	.	.	TRBV7-9	CASAPGRGFYNEQFF	TGTGCCAGCGCCCCAGGCCGAGGGTTTTACAATGAGCAGTTCTTC
TRBJ2-7	once	TRBD2	TRBV7-9	CASSLGGLGRFHEQYF	TGTGCCAGCAGCTTAGGTGGACTAGGCCGATTCCACGAGCAGTACTTC
TRBJ2-7	.	.	TRBV14	CASSHSGAYEQYF	TGTGCCAGCAGCCATTCAGGGGCCTACGAGCAGTACTTC
TRBJ1-5	few	TRBD1	TRBV11-3	CASSPSRGPRRSESNQPQHF	TGTGCCAGCAGCCCCAGCAGGGGGCCCCGCCGCTCCGAAAGCAATCAGCCCCAGCATTTT
TRBJ2-1	once	.	TRBV29-1	CSVAAGSWDNEQFF	TGCAGCGTTGCCGCGGGATCTTGGGACAATGAGCAGTTCTTC
TRBJ2-7	.	TRBD2	TRBV15	CATSRATSGKNEQYF	TGTGCCACCAGCAGAGCGACTAGCGGGAAAAACGAGCAGTACTTC
TRBJ2-2	once	TRBD2	TRBV19	CASSIEGLSTGELFF	TGTGCCAGTAGTATAGAGGGACTATCGACCGGGGAGCTGTTTTTT
TRBJ2-7	.	.	TRBV7-9	CSSSSTSNRYYEQYF	TGTTCCAGCAGCTCTACTTCGAACAGGTACTACGAGCAGTACTTC
TRBJ2-5	.	TRBD2	TRBV7-2	CASSLASSGMGETQYF	TGTGCCAGCAGCTTAGCCTCTAGCGGGATGGGAGAGACCCAGTACTTC
TRBJ1-2	few	.	TRBV2	CASSEAQGNYGYTF	TGTGCCAGCAGTGAAGCTCAGGGGAACTATGGCTACACCTTC
TRBJ1-4	.	.	TRBV18	CASSPLRGDGEKLFF	TGTGCCAGCTCACCTTTGCGGGGGGACGGTGAAAAACTGTTTTTT
TRBJ2-7	.	.	TRBV5-1	CASSFGYEQYF	TGCGCCAGCAGCTTCGGTTACGAGCAGTACTTC
TRBJ2-3	.	.	TRBV19	CASSIGQPRTDTQYF	TGTGCCAGTAGTATAGGACAACCCCGCACAGATACGCAGTATTTT
TRBJ1-1	.	.	TRBV10-3	CAISAGVRTEAFF	TGTGCCATCAGTGCCGGGGTGAGGACTGAAGCTTTCTTT
TRBJ2-2	.	.	TRBV4-1	CASSQGTSRRTGELFF	TGCGCCAGCAGCCAAGGAACCTCCCGGCGGACCGGGGAGCTGTTTTTT
TRBJ1-3	few	.	TRBV6-1	CASSELGAGLSGNTIYF	TGTGCCAGCAGTGAATTGGGGGCCGGACTCTCTGGAAACACCATATATTTT
TRBJ2-7	.	TRBD1	TRBV28	CATLPGQGYEQYF	TGTGCCACTCTACCGGGACAGGGCTACGAGCAGTACTTC
TRBJ2-1	.	TRBD1	TRBV19	CASSTGGWWEQFF	TGTGCCAGTAGTACAGGGGGCTGGTGGGAGCAGTTCTTC